One sample yielded the 15 T cell receptor beta chains listed below, sequenced in a study of CD8 T cells in ankylosing spondylitis. Overall study findings and caveats: There was a TCR beta motif, made of several highly homologous variants, that appeared characteristic of ankylosing spondylitis blood.

MiXCR, applied by TCRdb to the 5' RACE reads, yields one record per CDR3 protein. Of around 490,000 distinct CDR3 sequences listed, 5.3% are singletons. No antigens are known for them. Input material: blood, either unsorted or a sorted T cell fraction (not recorded which). The receptors here all came from a male donor with ankylosing spondylitis.

This clonotype was detected many times. This chain uses TRBV13 with TRBJ1-5; possible D gene TRBD1, 6 bases. Trimming cost V 3 bases and J 6 bases, with 12 bases left between them. CDR1 and CDR2 (germline): PRHDT, FYEKMQ (reference sequence). This CDR3 is built from 14 residues. The CDR3 reads CASSLGARGQPQHF. CDR3 bases: TGTGCCAGCAGCTTGGGGGCGCGGGGTCAGCCCCAGCATTTT.

This clonotype was counted only a few times. The V gene is TRBV10-3, the J gene TRBJ2-7, with TRBD2 matching over 7 bases. The germline V gene has CDR1 ENHRY and CDR2 SYGVKD. CDR3 length: 13 amino acids. V lost 10 bases to trimming and J lost 2 bases; unmatched junction nucleotides: 8. The CDR3 reads CATGGPPTYEQYF. The CDR3 DNA follows: TGTGCCACGGGAGGTCCTCCTACCTACGAGCAGTACTTC.

The rearrangement uses TRBV4-3 and TRBJ2-1; D uncertain. Trimming left V 0 bases short and J 0 bases short, with 6 bases between. The CDR3 spans 15 residues. Germline V gene sequence: CDR1 LGHNA, CDR2 YSLEER. As DNA, the CDR3 is TGCGCCAGCAGCCAAGACAGTGACTCCTACAATGAGCAGTTCTTC. This translates into CASSQDSDSYNEQFF.

At least ten counts were recorded for this clonotype. The genes are TRBV20-1 and TRBJ2-3; TRBD2 matches at 10 bases. From germline, CDR1 is DFQATT and CDR2 SNEGSKA (reference sequence). CDR3 size: 15 residues. Trimming cost V 7 bases and J 5 bases; bases outside gene matches: 12. CDR3 amino acids: CSGGGFLAGGDTQYF. CDR3 bases: TGCAGTGGAGGGGGGTTTTTAGCGGGAGGAGATACGCAGTATTTT.

This clonotype was seen repeatedly, ten times or more. The gene calls are TRBV29-1 and TRBJ1-5; no firm D call. The V gene lost 4 bases and the J gene lost 7 bases, with 14 bases spanning the gap. CDR3 length: 13 residues. Germline V gene sequence: CDR1 SQVTM, CDR2 ANQGSEA. In DNA, the CDR3 is TGCAGCGTTGTACCGGGTCCGGGGCAGCCCCAGCATTTT. Encoded protein: CSVVPGPGQPQHF.

This clonotype was counted at least ten times. The rearrangement links TRBV10-3 to TRBJ2-2; TRBD1 matches at 12 bases. Germline assignment: CDR1 ENHRY and CDR2 SYGVKD. The CDR3 has 15 amino acids. J lost 7 bases, V lost 4 bases, and 4 bases had no gene match. The CDR3 DNA reads TGTGCCATCAGTGGGGACAGGGGGCAGGACGGGGAGCTGTTTTTT. Amino acid sequence: CAISGDRGQDGELFF.

In this sample, this clonotype turned up many times. The chain employs TRBV4-3 and TRBJ1-5; D gene unclear. The germline V gene has CDR1 LGHNA and CDR2 YSLEER. V was shortened by 4 bases and J by 0 bases, with 13 bases between the two germline ends. There are 16 residues in the CDR3. DNA for the CDR3: TGCGCCAGCAGCCCATTTTACCTGGGTAGCAATCAGCCCCAGCATTTT. Protein product: CASSPFYLGSNQPQHF.

In this sample, this clonotype turned up many times. The chain links TRBV4-3 to TRBJ1-6; perhaps TRBD1 as D (5 bases). Trimming took 0 bases from V and 11 from J, leaving 14 bases between them. Germline V gene sequence: CDR1 LGHNA, CDR2 YSLEER. The CDR3 is made up of 15 amino acids. CDR3 sequence reads: CASSQEVGAIPPLHF. As DNA, the CDR3 is TGCGCCAGCAGCCAAGAGGTCGGGGCAATCCCACCCCTCCACTTT.

This clonotype has ten or more counts. The chain combines TRBV7-8 with TRBJ2-7; 10 nucleotides line up with TRBD1. The CDR3 extends over 17 amino acids. Germline CDR1 reads SGHVS; CDR2 reads FQNEAQ. Trimming cost V 1 base and J 5 bases; bases outside gene matches: 11. CDR3 amino acids: CASSLGRGTGVSHEQYF. In DNA, the CDR3 is TGTGCCAGCAGCTTAGGGAGGGGGACAGGGGTTTCCCACGAGCAGTACTTC.

This clonotype was recorded many times. The V call is TRBV7-2, the J call TRBJ2-3; a possible D gene is TRBD2 (6 bases). Germline V gene lookup returns CDR1 SGHTA and CDR2 FQGNSA. V was pared by 3 bases and J by 4 bases, with 14 bases between. The length of the CDR3 is 15 residues. The CDR3 spells CASSLGRGAPDTQYF. CDR3 in DNA: TGTGCCAGCAGCTTGGGGCGGGGAGCCCCAGATACGCAGTATTTT.

The table lists this clonotype with many counts. The gene calls are TRBV6-6 and TRBJ2-7, with D possibly being TRBD1 (5 bases). Per germline, CDR1 MNHNY and CDR2 SVGAGI (reference sequence). The CDR3 totals 11 residues. V was cut by 7 bases and J by 6 bases, with 10 bases left in between. The chain's CDR3 is CASTHGAEQYF. DNA for the CDR3: TGTGCCAGCACTCATGGGGCCGAGCAGTACTTC.

This clonotype was detected ten times or more. J is TRBJ1-2 and V is TRBV27, with a weak D call TRBD1 (6 bases). Germline CDR1 reads MNHEY; CDR2 reads SMNVEV (reference sequence). The length of the CDR3 is 15 residues. Trimming shortened V by 6 bases and J by 4 bases, and 18 bases separated the two germline ends. CDR3 residues: CASSPQGRPTYGYTF. In DNA form, the CDR3 reads TGTGCCAGCAGCCCACAGGGTCGTCCGACCTATGGCTACACCTTC.

In this sample, this clonotype turned up many times. The gene calls are TRBV7-9 and TRBJ1-2; possible D gene TRBD1, 6 bases. Per germline, CDR1 SEHNR and CDR2 FQNEAQ (reference sequence). The CDR3 runs to 16 residues. V lost 4 bases and J 8 bases, leaving 23 bases between the germline ends. CDR3 coding DNA: TGTGCCAGCAGCTCGTCGACCTGGGGGCCAATTCAAGGCTACACCTTC. Protein sequence: CASSSSTWGPIQGYTF.

Ten or more counts support this clonotype. The V call is TRBV28, the J call TRBJ1-1; D possibly corresponds to TRBD1 (5 bases). The CDR3 is 15 amino acids. Trimming cost V 5 bases and J 3 bases, with 16 bases left between them. The germline V gene encodes CDR1 MDHEN and CDR2 SYDVKM. The CDR3 loop is CASSTRQYTYTEAFF. CDR3 DNA sequence: TGTGCCAGCAGTACCCGACAGTACACCTACACTGAAGCTTTCTTT.

This clonotype was counted ten times or more. The chain uses TRBV27 and TRBJ2-1; no reliable D call. The V and J ends lost 3 bases and 8 bases respectively, with 14 bases between them. The length of the CDR3 is 14 residues. Per the germline V gene, CDR1 is MNHEY and CDR2 is SMNVEV (reference sequence). The CDR3 here is CASSFGLSYHEQFF. The CDR3 DNA reads as TGTGCCAGCAGTTTCGGGCTTAGCTATCATGAGCAGTTCTTC.